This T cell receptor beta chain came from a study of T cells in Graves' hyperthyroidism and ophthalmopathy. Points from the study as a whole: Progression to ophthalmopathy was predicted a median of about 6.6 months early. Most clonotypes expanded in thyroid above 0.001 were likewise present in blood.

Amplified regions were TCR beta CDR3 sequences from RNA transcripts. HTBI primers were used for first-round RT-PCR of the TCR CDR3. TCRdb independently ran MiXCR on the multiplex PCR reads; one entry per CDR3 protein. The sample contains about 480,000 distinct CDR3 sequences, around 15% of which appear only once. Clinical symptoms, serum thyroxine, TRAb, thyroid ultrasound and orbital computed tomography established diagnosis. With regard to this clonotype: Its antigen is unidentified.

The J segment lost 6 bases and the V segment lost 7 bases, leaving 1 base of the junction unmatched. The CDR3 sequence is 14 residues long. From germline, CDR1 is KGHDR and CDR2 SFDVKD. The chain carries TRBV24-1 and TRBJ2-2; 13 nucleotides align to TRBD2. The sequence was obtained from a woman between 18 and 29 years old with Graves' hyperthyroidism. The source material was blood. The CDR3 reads CATRGLAGSGELFF. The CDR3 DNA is TGTGCCACCAGGGGACTAGCGGGATCCGGGGAGCTGTTTTTT.